This T cell receptor (beta chain) is drawn from a study of cytomegalovirus exposure and HLA in healthy donors. V lost 1 base and J 2 bases, leaving 9 bases between the germline ends. The CDR3 consists of 15 residues. Germline CDR1 reads SGHVS; CDR2 reads FNYEAQ. Sequencing used immunoSEQ multiplex PCR; TCRdb keeps in-frame clones, though not all of them. The table includes 150,000 to 180,000 clones, about 86% detected once. Findings and limits, study-wide: Three CMV-associated chains proved CMV antigen-specific in vitro. Most TCR sequences were seen very rarely across donors, but some public TCRs occurred in many. Reportedly, diagnosis of cytomegalovirus status by the classifier showed high specificity and sensitivity.

Concerning this clone itself: What it recognizes is unknown.

The chain recombines TRBV7-6 with TRBJ2-1; D perhaps matches TRBD1 (5 bases). The receptor was isolated from a human donor in good health. Specimen: PBMCs. The CDR3 here is CASSLEQGTYNEQFF. The CDR3 DNA follows: TGTGCCAGCAGCTTAGAGCAGGGAACCTACAATGAGCAGTTCTTC. Supplemented by reference TRBV7-6 and TRBJ2-1, the full variable domain reads GAGVSQSPRYKVTKRGQDVALRCDPISGHVSLYWYRQALGQGPEFLTYFNYEAQQDKSGLPNDRFSAERPEGSISTLTIQRTEQRDSAMYRCASSLEQGTYNEQFFGPGTRLTVL.